Sequencing of this T cell receptor beta chain was carried out in a study of regulatory T cells in long-lasting Graves disease. Construction of the TCR beta libraries employed iRepertoire HTBI primers in conjunction with Arm-PCR of CDR3 regions. As handled by the study authors: Across samples, 60 or so TRBV and some 14 TRBJ segments were found. MiXCR, run by TCRdb on the multiplex PCR reads, gives a single entry per CDR3 protein. Clone size and V and J calls follow TCRdb, not the original study. The repertoire holds a few hundred thousand distinct CDR3 sequences, approximately 18% seen once, with around 15% in the top ten. This clonotype was found many times. Germline lookup yields CDR1 SGHRS and CDR2 YFSETQ. The CDR3 has 13 amino acids. The germline V and J ends were trimmed by 0 bases and 4 bases, with 7 bases remaining between them. Described time point: newly diagnosed GD, antithyroid drugs for less than 3 months. With RNA extracted from PBMCs as input, the TCR library was made.

These data were likewise used in another study, on T cells in Graves' hyperthyroidism and ophthalmopathy.

V usage is TRBV5-1 and J usage is TRBJ1-1, with unresolved D. The sequence was collected from a woman aged 25 to 39 with Graves disease. The specimen comprised peripheral blood mononuclear cells (PBMCs), sampled at new diagnosis, from a patient treated with antithyroid drugs. The DNA of the CDR3 is TGCGCCAGCAGCTTGGGGCAGCTCACTGAAGCTTTCTTT. Translation gives CASSLGQLTEAFF.